These 29 T cell receptor beta chains originate from one sample sequenced in a study of beta chain features in type 1 diabetes. The investigators reverse transcribed all of the isolated RNA, so they sequenced expressed TCRB transcripts. Profiled with immunoSEQ multiplex PCR; TCRdb holds only in-frame clones, not every one. The table records around 250,000 clones, around a quarter of them present only once. Material for sequencing was central memory CD4+ T cells from blood. The receptor set was obtained from a man aged 30-40 years in good health.

This chain joins TRBV5-1 and TRBJ1-1; D might be TRBD1 (5 bases). This CDR3 has 15 residues. Germline values: CDR1 SGHRS, CDR2 YFSETQ. V lost 2 bases to trimming and J lost 0 bases, with 11 bases between them. Written as DNA, the CDR3 is TGCGCCAGCAGCTTATCTGGCAGGGTGAACACTGAAGCTTTCTTT. Translating it yields CASSLSGRVNTEAFF.

In this sample, this clone turned up a few times. The rearrangement uses TRBV7-9 and TRBJ2-7; a possible D gene is TRBD1 (6 bases). Germline lookup yields CDR1 SEHNR and CDR2 FQNEAQ (reference sequence). Trimming removed 5 bases at V and 7 bases at J, with 9 bases between. This CDR3 contains 11 residues. The CDR3: CASSSGTEQYF. CDR3 bases: TGTGCCAGCAGCAGTGGGACAGAGCAGTACTTC.

The table lists this clone with many counts. V usage is TRBV10-3 and J usage is TRBJ2-5; no clear D. Germline loops: CDR1 ENHRY, CDR2 SYGVKD. V dropped 5 bases and J dropped 5 bases, with 12 bases sitting between them. The CDR3 runs to 13 residues. CDR3 sequence: CAISHPQSETQYF. CDR3 nucleotide sequence: TGTGCCATCAGTCACCCGCAGAGCGAGACCCAGTACTTC.

This clone has a handful of counts. Different DNA sequences within this sample yield the same CDR3. The J gene is TRBJ1-1, the V gene TRBV14; possible D gene TRBD1, 5 bases. Germline V gene lookup returns CDR1 SGHDN and CDR2 FVKESK. V lost 7 bases to trimming and J lost 0 bases, with 9 bases between them. The CDR3 spans 13 residues. The CDR3 nucleotides read TGTGCCAGCACCTTGACAGTGAACACTGAAGCTTTCTTT. It codes for CASTLTVNTEAFF.

This chain joins TRBV2 and TRBJ2-7; a weak D match, TRBD1 (6 bases). The CDR3 sequence is 13 residues long. V lost 5 bases, J lost 7 bases, and 15 bases lay in between. Germline CDR1 reads SNHLY; CDR2 reads FYNNEI. The CDR3 bases are TGTGCCAGCAGTTCGGGACATCCTTATGAGCAGTACTTC. Its protein product is CASSSGHPYEQYF.

The genes are TRBV18 and TRBJ1-5; TRBD1 might be the D (5 bases). V was clipped by 3 bases and J by 5 bases, with 14 bases between them. This CDR3 region has 15 residues. Per the germline V gene, CDR1 is KGHSH and CDR2 is LQKENI. The chain's CDR3 is CASSPPGREYQPQHF. The CDR3 DNA follows: TGTGCCAGCTCACCCCCAGGGAGAGAGTATCAGCCCCAGCATTTT.

This clone was seen a handful of times. The genes are TRBV7-2 and TRBJ1-5; 8 nucleotides line up with TRBD1. The CDR3 is made up of 13 amino acids. Per germline, CDR1 SGHTA and CDR2 FQGNSA. Losses at the gene ends were 3 bases for V and 7 bases for J; bases not matched to a gene: 2. CDR3 DNA sequence: TGTGCCAGCAGCTTGACAGGGGAACAGCCCCAGCATTTT. Its translation: CASSLTGEQPQHF.

The table lists this clone with a few counts. The rearrangement uses TRBV29-1 and TRBJ2-1; TRBD1 matches at 7 bases. The CDR3 sequence is 13 residues long. Per germline, CDR1 SQVTM and CDR2 ANQGSEA. CDR3 in DNA: TGCACCTATAGGGGGCTGGCCTACAATGAGCAGTTCTTC. Translation gives CTYRGLAYNEQFF.

This chain uses TRBV7-9 with TRBJ1-1; a possible D gene is TRBD1 (6 bases). The CDR3 runs to 15 residues. With 2 bases removed from V and 5 bases from J, the gap between germline ends came to 15 bases. Germline CDR1 reads SEHNR; CDR2 reads FQNEAQ (reference sequence). The CDR3 is CASSLIQGLGTEAFF. Here the CDR3 DNA reads TGTGCCAGCAGCTTAATACAGGGATTAGGGACTGAAGCTTTCTTT.

J is TRBJ2-3 and V is TRBV6-5; D is ambiguous. The V end was cut by 6 bases, the J end by 2 bases, with 9 bases between. This CDR3 spans 13 amino acids. The germline gives CDR1 MNHEY, CDR2 SVGAGI. Here the CDR3 DNA reads TGTGCCAGCAGCCCGGATAACACAGATACGCAGTATTTT. Translating it yields CASSPDNTDTQYF.

This clone appeared a few times. The chain employs TRBV29-1 and TRBJ2-7; 7 positions match TRBD1. V was clipped by 2 bases and J by 2 bases; unmatched bases: 6. Germline V gene data show CDR1 as SQVTM and CDR2 as ANQGSEA. The CDR3 contains 14 residues. This CDR3 reads CSVEKRQGTYEQYF. CDR3 DNA sequence: TGCAGCGTTGAAAAGAGACAGGGTACCTACGAGCAGTACTTC.

This clone showed up just once. This chain connects TRBV14 to TRBJ1-2; D is undetermined. Trimming took 0 bases from V and 0 from J, leaving 14 bases between them. This CDR3 spans 17 amino acids. Germline CDR1 reads SGHDN; CDR2 reads FVKESK. CDR3 bases: TGTGCCAGCAGCCAAGATCCCTATGGGATAGCTAACTATGGCTACACCTTC. It is translated as CASSQDPYGIANYGYTF. The entire variable domain, with the rest obtained from reference TRBV14 and TRBJ1-2, is as follows: EAGVTQFPSHSVIEKGQTVTLRCDPISGHDNLYWYRRVMGKEIKFLLHFVKESKQDESGMPNNRFLAERTGGTYSTLKVQPAELEDSGVYFCASSQDPYGIANYGYTFGSGTRLTVV.

The rearrangement joins TRBV29-1 to TRBJ2-7; D might be TRBD2 (6 bases). Trimming removed 7 bases at V and 5 bases at J, with 24 bases between. The CDR3 length is 15 residues. Germline V gives CDR1 SQVTM, CDR2 ANQGSEA. The CDR3 sequence: CSASKPRGAPHEQYF. CDR3 DNA: TGCAGCGCCTCGAAACCGCGGGGAGCCCCTCACGAGCAGTACTTC.

The chain employs TRBV5-4 and TRBJ2-3; TRBD1 is a possible D gene (5 bases). The V end was cut by 4 bases, the J end by 5 bases, with 14 bases between. The CDR3 totals 14 residues. The germline V gene encodes CDR1 SGHNT and CDR2 YYREEE (reference sequence). The CDR3 coding sequence is TGTGCCAGCAGCACCCAAAGGGGCGAAGATACGCAGTATTTT. Amino acids: CASSTQRGEDTQYF.

There are many counts of this clone. The V call is TRBV2, the J call TRBJ2-5, with 8 bases fitting TRBD2. V lost 6 bases and J lost 1; bases outside the gene matches: 7. CDR1 and CDR2 from the germline V gene are SNHLY and FYNNEI. The CDR3 spans 15 residues. The CDR3 DNA reads as TGTGCCAGCAGAATTGGTAGCGGGGCCCAAGAGACCCAGTACTTC. It encodes CASRIGSGAQETQYF.

CDR3 loop: CASSHPGGLSGNTIYF. The CDR3, as DNA: TGTGCCAGCAGCCACCCCGGGGGGCTCTCTGGAAACACCATATATTTT. The chain uses TRBV4-2 and TRBJ1-3; maybe TRBD1 (6 bases). Per the germline V gene, CDR1 is LGHNA and CDR2 is YNFKEQ. The CDR3 contains 16 residues. V was shortened by 3 bases and J by 0 bases, with 12 bases between the two germline ends.

The rearrangement uses TRBV11-2 and TRBJ2-7; TRBD1 or TRBD2 may be the D gene (5 bases each). CDR3 length: 17 residues. V was cut by 0 bases and J by 3 bases, with 18 bases left in between. CDR1 and CDR2 from the germline V gene are SGHAT and FQNNGV. Here the CDR3 DNA reads TGTGCCAGCAGCTTAGAAGCCGGGACGCAATTAGTCTACGAGCAGTACTTC. It translates to CASSLEAGTQLVYEQYF.

This clone has only a few counts. A far larger clone is a single base away, which makes a read error likely. V is TRBV7-9 and J is TRBJ2-3; D remains ambiguous. The length of the CDR3 is 13 residues. The V gene's germline CDR1 is SEHNR and CDR2 FQNEAQ (reference sequence). V lost 0 bases, J lost 2 bases, and 3 bases lay in between. Here the CDR3 reads CASSLAVTDTQYF. The CDR3 region has the DNA TGTGCCAGCAGCTTAGCTGTCACAGATACGCAGTATTTT.

This clone was counted many times. This chain joins TRBV29-1 and TRBJ1-1, with a weak D call TRBD1 (5 bases). The ends were cut back, 7 bases at V and 1 base at J, with 10 bases in the middle. The CDR3 runs to 12 residues. CDR1 and CDR2 (germline): SQVTM, ANQGSEA. The CDR3 region is CSALDRNTEAFF. The CDR3 coding sequence is TGCAGCGCCCTTGACAGGAACACTGAAGCTTTCTTT.

V gene TRBV13 combines with J gene TRBJ2-7, with D tentatively TRBD1 (5 bases). V lost 5 bases, J lost 4 bases, and 12 bases lay in between. Germline assignment: CDR1 PRHDT and CDR2 FYEKMQ (reference sequence). The CDR3 sequence is 13 residues long. The CDR3 reads CASSRGFQYEQYF. CDR3 bases: TGTGCCAGCAGCAGGGGATTTCAGTACGAGCAGTACTTC.

The chain employs TRBV5-4 and TRBJ2-3, with 8 positions matching TRBD2. The CDR3 is 16 amino acids. The junction had 10 bases not matched to a gene; V was cut back by 4 bases and J by 3 bases. From germline, CDR1 is SGHNT and CDR2 YYREEE (reference sequence). CDR3 sequence reads: CASSRTTSGPTDTQYF. DNA of the CDR3: TGTGCCAGCAGCCGTACCACTAGCGGCCCTACAGATACGCAGTATTTT.

In its sample, this clone was seen a few times. The genes are TRBV7-8 and TRBJ2-1, with 8 bases matching TRBD2. This CDR3 region has 16 residues. J was trimmed by 7 bases and V by 1 base; bases with no gene match: 9. CDR1 is SGHVS, CDR2 FQNEAQ, per germline. The CDR3 sequence: CASSLVTAGVRNEQFF. CDR3 coding DNA: TGTGCCAGCAGCTTAGTTACAGCGGGAGTCAGGAATGAGCAGTTCTTC.

In its sample, this clone was seen a few times. CDR3 in DNA: TGTGCCAGCAGCCCGATGGGACAGGGACCGACCTACACCTTC. Translation: CASSPMGQGPTYTF. This chain connects TRBV6-5 to TRBJ1-2; 9 positions agree with TRBD1. CDR3 length: 14 residues. Germline values: CDR1 MNHEY, CDR2 SVGAGI. With 6 bases clipped from V and 10 bases from J, the junction kept 12 bases outside the gene matches.

This clone was detected only a few times. The rearrangement uses TRBV18 and TRBJ1-5; D is undetermined. CDR3 length equals 12 residues. The V end lost 5 bases, the J end lost 7 bases, and 9 bases lay between the germline ends. The germline V gene encodes CDR1 KGHSH and CDR2 LQKENI. The CDR3 loop reads CASSADTQPQHF. For the CDR3, the DNA is TGTGCCAGCTCAGCAGACACCCAGCCCCAGCATTTT.

This clone was observed a handful of times. This chain joins TRBV6-5 and TRBJ2-7; 9 bases line up with TRBD2. J lost 5 bases, V lost 5 bases, and 10 bases had no gene match. CDR1 is MNHEY and CDR2 is SVGAGI in the germline V gene. This CDR3 is built from 15 residues. Written as DNA, the CDR3 is TGTGCCAGCAGTAGGCGGCTAGCGGGAAGGAACGAGCAGTACTTC. It encodes CASSRRLAGRNEQYF.

This chain joins TRBV30 and TRBJ2-5; 9 bases agree with TRBD2. Germline values: CDR1 GTSNPN, CDR2 SVGIG (reference sequence). V lost 3 bases to trimming and J lost 8 bases; unmatched junction nucleotides: 1. The CDR3 totals 11 residues. Here the CDR3 reads CAWRLAGTQYF. The CDR3 bases are TGTGCCTGGAGACTAGCGGGTACCCAGTACTTC.

This clone was counted at least ten times. This sample includes further DNA sequences coding for the same CDR3. This chain links TRBV19 with TRBJ2-7, with D possibly matching TRBD1 (5 bases). Trimming stripped 1 base from V and 7 bases from J, with 14 bases between. The V gene's germline CDR1 is LNHDA and CDR2 SQIVND (reference sequence). This CDR3 is 14 amino acids long. The CDR3 here is CASSIGLDIGEQYF. CDR3 coding DNA: TGTGCCAGTAGTATAGGTCTGGACATCGGGGAGCAGTACTTC. Complete variable domain (other parts from reference TRBV19 and TRBJ2-7): DGGITQSPKYLFRKEGQNVTLSCEQNLNHDAMYWYRQDPGQGLRLIYYSQIVNDFQKGDIAEGYSVSREKKESFPLTVTSAQKNPTAFYLCASSIGLDIGEQYFGPGTRLTVT.

The chain is built from TRBV28 and TRBJ2-5; 8 bases agree with TRBD1. The CDR3 covers 14 residues. V was clipped by 7 bases and J by 4 bases; unmatched bases: 8. Looked up from germline, CDR1 is MDHEN and CDR2 is SYDVKM. CDR3 residues: CASIPTGALETQYF. CDR3 sequence (DNA): TGTGCCAGCATTCCGACAGGGGCTTTAGAGACCCAGTACTTC.

This chain connects TRBV19 to TRBJ2-2, with D possibly TRBD1 on 6 matching bases. Germline CDR1 reads LNHDA; CDR2 reads SQIVND (reference sequence). Trimming cost V 5 bases and J 1 base, with 11 bases left between them. The CDR3 loop spans 15 amino acids. Here the CDR3 reads CASSLDSKNTGELFF. The CDR3 DNA is TGTGCCAGTAGTTTGGACAGCAAGAACACCGGGGAGCTGTTTTTT.